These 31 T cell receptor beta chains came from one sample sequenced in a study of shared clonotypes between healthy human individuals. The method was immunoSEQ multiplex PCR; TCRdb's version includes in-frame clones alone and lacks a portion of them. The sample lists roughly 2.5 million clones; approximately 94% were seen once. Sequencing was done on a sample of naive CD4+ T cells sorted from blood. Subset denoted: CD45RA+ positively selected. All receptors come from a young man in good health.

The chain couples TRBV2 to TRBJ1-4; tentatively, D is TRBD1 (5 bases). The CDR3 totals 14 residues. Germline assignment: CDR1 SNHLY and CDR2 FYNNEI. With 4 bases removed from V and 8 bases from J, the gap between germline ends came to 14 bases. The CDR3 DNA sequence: TGTGCCAGCAGTGTGGGGCAGGGACGCGAAAAACTGTTTTTT. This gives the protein CASSVGQGREKLFF. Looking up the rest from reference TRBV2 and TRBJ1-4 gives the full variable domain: EPEVTQTPSHQVTQMGQEVILRCVPISNHLYFYWYRQILGQKVEFLVSFYNNEISEKSEIFDDQFSVERPDGSNFTLKIRSTKLEDSAMYFCASSVGQGREKLFFGSGTQLSVL.

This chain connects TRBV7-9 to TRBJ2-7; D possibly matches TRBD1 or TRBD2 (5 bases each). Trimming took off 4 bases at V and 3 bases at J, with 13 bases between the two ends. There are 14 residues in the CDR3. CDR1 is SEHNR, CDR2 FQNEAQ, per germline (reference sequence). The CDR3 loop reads CASSSGTQYYEQYF. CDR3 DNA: TGTGCCAGCAGCTCCGGGACCCAGTACTACGAGCAGTACTTC.

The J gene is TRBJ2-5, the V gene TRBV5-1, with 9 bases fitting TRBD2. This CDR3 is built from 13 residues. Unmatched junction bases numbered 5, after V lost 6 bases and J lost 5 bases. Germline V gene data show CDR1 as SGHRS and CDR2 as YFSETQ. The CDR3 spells CASTVLAGETQYF. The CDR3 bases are TGCGCCAGCACTGTACTAGCGGGTGAGACCCAGTACTTC.

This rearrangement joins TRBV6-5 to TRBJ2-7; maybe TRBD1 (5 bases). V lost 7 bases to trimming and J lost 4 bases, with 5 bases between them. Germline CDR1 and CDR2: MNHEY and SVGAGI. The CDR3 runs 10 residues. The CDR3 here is CASKGYEQYF. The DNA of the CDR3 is TGTGCCAGCAAGGGGTACGAGCAGTACTTC.

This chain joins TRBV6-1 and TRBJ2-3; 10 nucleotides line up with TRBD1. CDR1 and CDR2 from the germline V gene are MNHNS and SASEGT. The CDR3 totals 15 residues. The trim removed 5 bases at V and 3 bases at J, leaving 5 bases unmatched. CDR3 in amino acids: CASSLTGGRTDTQYF. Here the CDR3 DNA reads TGTGCCAGCAGTCTGACAGGGGGCAGGACAGATACGCAGTATTTT.

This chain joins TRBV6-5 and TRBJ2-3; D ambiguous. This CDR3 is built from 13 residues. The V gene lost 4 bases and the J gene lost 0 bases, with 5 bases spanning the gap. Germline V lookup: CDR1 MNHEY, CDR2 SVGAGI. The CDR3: CASSFPSTDTQYF. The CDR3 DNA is TGTGCCAGCAGTTTCCCCAGCACAGATACGCAGTATTTT.

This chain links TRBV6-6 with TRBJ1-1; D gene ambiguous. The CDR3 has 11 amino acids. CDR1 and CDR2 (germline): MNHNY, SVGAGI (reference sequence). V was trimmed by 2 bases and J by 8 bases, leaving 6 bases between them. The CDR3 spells CASSYQLEAFF. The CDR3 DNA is TGTGCCAGCAGTTACCAGCTCGAAGCTTTCTTT.

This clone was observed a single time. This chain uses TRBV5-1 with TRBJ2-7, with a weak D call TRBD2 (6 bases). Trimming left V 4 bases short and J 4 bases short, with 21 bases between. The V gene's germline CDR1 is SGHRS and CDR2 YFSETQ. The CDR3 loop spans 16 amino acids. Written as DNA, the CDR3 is TGCGCCAGCAGCCTAGGGGCTAGCGTCTCACGGTACGAGCAGTACTTC. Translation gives CASSLGASVSRYEQYF.

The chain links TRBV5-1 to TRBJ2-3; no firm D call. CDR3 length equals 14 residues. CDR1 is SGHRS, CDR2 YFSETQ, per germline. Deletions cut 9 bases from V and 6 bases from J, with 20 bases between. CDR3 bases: TGCGCCACATCCCGTCGCCCGAGAGAGGATACGCAGTATTTT. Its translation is CATSRRPREDTQYF.

The CDR3 loop is CASSPDLPPRDTQYF. The DNA for the CDR3 is TGCGCCAGCAGCCCGGACCTACCACCCCGTGATACGCAGTATTTT. This rearrangement joins TRBV5-1 to TRBJ2-3; D gene uncertain. Germline V CDR1 and CDR2: SGHRS, YFSETQ. Trimming took 4 bases from V and 6 from J, leaving 18 bases between them. The CDR3 covers 15 residues.

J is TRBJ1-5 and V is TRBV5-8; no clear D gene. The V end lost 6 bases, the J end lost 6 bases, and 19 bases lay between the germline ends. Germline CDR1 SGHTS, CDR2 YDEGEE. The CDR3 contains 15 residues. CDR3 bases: TGTGCCAGCAACCTAGCCGTGGGGTTATCTCAGCCCCAGCATTTT. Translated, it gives CASNLAVGLSQPQHF.

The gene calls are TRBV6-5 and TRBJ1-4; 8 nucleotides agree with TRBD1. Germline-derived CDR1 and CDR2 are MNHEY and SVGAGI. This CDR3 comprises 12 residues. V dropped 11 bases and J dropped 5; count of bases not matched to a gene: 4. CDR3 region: CASRTGNEKLFF. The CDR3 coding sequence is TGTGCCTCCAGGACAGGGAATGAAAAACTGTTTTTT.

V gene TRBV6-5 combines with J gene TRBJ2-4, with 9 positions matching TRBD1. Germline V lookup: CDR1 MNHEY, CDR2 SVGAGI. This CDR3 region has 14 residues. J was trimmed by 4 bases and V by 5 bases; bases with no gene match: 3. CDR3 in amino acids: CASSRDREKNIQYF. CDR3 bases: TGTGCCAGCAGTCGGGACAGGGAAAAAAACATTCAGTACTTC.

The CDR3 DNA is TGTGCCAGTAGTTCCCGGACAGGACTCGAGCAGTACTTC. Residues: CASSSRTGLEQYF. V gene TRBV19 combines with J gene TRBJ2-7; 7 bases agree with TRBD1. This CDR3 region has 13 residues. The V segment lost 5 bases and the J segment 6 bases; nucleotides outside the gene matches: 7. CDR1 LNHDA and CDR2 SQIVND come from the germline V gene (reference sequence).

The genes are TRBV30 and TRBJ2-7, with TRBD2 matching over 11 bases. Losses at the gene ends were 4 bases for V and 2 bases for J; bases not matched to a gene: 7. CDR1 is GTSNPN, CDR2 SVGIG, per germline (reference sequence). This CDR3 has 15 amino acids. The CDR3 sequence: CAWIRRLAGPYEQYF. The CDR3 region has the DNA TGTGCCTGGATCCGAAGACTAGCGGGGCCCTACGAGCAGTACTTC.

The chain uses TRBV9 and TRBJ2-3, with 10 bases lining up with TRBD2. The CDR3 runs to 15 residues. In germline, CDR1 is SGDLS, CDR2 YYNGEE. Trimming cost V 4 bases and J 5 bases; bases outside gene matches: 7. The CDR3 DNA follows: TGTGCCAGCAGCAATAGCGGGAGGTGGGTAGATACGCAGTATTTT. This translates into CASSNSGRWVDTQYF.

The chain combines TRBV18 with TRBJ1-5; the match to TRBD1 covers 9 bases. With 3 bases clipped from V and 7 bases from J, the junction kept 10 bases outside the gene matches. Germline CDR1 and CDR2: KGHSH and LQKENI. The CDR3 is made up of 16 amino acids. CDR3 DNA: TGTGCCAGCTCACCGCGGGTTGGGACAGGGCACCAGCCCCAGCATTTT. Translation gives CASSPRVGTGHQPQHF.

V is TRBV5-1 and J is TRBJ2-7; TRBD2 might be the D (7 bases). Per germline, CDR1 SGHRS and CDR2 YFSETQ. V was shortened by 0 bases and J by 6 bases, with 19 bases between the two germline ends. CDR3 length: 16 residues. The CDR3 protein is CASSLGGGAARGEQYF. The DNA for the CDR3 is TGCGCCAGCAGCTTGGGGGGGGGCGCAGCACGTGGCGAGCAGTACTTC.

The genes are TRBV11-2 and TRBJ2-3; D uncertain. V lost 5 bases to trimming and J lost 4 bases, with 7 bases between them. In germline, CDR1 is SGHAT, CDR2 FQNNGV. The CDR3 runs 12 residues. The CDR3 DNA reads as TGTGCCAGCAGCCAGACGTCAGATACGCAGTATTTT. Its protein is CASSQTSDTQYF.

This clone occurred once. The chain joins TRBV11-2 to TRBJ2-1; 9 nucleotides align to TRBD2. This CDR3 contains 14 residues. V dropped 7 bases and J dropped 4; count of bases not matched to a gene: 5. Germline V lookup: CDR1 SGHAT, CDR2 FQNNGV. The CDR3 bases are TGTGCCAGCACCCCGGGACTAGCTTACAATGAGCAGTTCTTC. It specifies CASTPGLAYNEQFF. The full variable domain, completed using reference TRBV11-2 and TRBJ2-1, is EAGVAQSPRYKIIEKRQSVAFWCNPISGHATLYWYQQILGQGPKLLIQFQNNGVVDDSQLPKDRFSAERLKGVDSTLKIQPAKLEDSAVYLCASTPGLAYNEQFFGPGTRLTVL.

CDR3 region: CASSPAFGVNTGELFF. CDR3 nucleotide sequence: TGTGCCAGCAGCCCCGCGTTTGGGGTGAACACCGGGGAGCTGTTTTTT. This sequence joins TRBV5-6 and TRBJ2-2; D is unresolved. V shed 4 bases and J shed 1 base, with 14 bases lying between them. The CDR3 totals 16 residues. The germline V gene encodes CDR1 SGHDT and CDR2 YYEEEE.

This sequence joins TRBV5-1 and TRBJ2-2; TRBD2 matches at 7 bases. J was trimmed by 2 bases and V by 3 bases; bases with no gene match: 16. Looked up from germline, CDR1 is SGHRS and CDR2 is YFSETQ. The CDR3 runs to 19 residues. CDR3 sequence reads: CASSWGLSGGSHNTGELFF. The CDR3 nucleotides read TGCGCCAGCAGCTGGGGCCTTTCGGGCGGGAGTCATAACACCGGGGAGCTGTTTTTT.

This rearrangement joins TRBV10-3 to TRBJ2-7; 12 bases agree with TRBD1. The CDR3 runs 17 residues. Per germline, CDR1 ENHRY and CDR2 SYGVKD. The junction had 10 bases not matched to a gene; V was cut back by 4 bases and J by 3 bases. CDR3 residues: CAISVGTGGSSGYEQYF. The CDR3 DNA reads TGTGCCATCAGTGTAGGGACAGGGGGCTCATCGGGCTACGAGCAGTACTTC.

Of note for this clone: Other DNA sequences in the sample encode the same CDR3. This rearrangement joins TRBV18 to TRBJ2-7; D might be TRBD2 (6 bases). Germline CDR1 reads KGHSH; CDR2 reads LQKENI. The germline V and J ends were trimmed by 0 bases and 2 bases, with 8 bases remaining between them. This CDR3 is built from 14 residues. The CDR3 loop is CASSPPSGPYEQYF. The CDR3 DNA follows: TGTGCCAGCTCACCACCTAGCGGTCCCTACGAGCAGTACTTC.

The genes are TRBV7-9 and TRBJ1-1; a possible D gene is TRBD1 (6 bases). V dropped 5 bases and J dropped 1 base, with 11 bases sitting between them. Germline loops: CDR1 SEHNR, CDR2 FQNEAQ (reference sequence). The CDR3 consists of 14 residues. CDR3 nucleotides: TGTGCCAGCAGCGGCAGGGGCTCGAACACTGAAGCTTTCTTT. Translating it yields CASSGRGSNTEAFF.

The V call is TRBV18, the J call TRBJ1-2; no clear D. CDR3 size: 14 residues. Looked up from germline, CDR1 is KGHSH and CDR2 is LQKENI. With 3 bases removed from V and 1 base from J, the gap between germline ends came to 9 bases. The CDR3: CASSPTEGNYGYTF. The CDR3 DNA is TGTGCCAGCTCACCGACGGAGGGTAACTATGGCTACACCTTC. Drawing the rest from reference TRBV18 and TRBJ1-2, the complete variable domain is NAGVMQNPRHLVRRRGQEARLRCSPMKGHSHVYWYRQLPEEGLKFMVYLQKENIIDESGMPKERFSAEFPKEGPSILRIQQVVRGDSAAYFCASSPTEGNYGYTFGSGTRLTVV.

CDR3 sequence (DNA): TGTGCCAGTAGTGCCCGAGGGTACGTTTTTGATACGCAGTATTTT. Protein: CASSARGYVFDTQYF. The genes are TRBV19 and TRBJ2-3; D is perhaps TRBD2 (5 bases). This CDR3 has 15 residues. Germline V gene data show CDR1 as LNHDA and CDR2 as SQIVND (reference sequence). Deletions cut 5 bases from V and 6 bases from J, with 18 bases between.

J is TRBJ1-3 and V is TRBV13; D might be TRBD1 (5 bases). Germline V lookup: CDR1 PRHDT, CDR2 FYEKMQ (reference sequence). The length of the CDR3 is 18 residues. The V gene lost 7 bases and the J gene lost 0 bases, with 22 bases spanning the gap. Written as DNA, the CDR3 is TGTGCCAGCACCAAGATACGAGCAGGGCAATTCTCTGGAAACACCATATATTTT. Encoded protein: CASTKIRAGQFSGNTIYF.

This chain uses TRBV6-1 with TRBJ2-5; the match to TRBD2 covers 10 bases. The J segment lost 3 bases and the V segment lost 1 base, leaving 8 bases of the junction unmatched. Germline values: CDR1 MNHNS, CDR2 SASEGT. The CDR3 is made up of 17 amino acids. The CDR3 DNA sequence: TGTGCCAGCAGTGAAGGCTTGATAGCGGGAGGAGAAGAGACCCAGTACTTC. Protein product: CASSEGLIAGGEETQYF.

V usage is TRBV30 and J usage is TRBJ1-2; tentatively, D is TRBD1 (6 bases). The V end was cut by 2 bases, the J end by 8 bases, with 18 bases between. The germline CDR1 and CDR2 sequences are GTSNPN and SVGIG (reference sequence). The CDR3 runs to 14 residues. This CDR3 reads CAWSYRTGGRGYTF. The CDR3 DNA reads TGTGCCTGGAGTTACCGAACGGGGGGCAGAGGCTACACCTTC.

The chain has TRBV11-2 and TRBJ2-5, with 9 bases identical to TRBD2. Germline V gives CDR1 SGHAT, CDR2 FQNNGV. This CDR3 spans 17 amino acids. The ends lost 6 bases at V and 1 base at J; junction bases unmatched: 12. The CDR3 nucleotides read TGTGCCAGCAGATACGCTGCCGGGACTAGCCCCCAAGAGACCCAGTACTTC. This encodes CASRYAAGTSPQETQYF.